The 23 T cell receptor beta chains below come from one sample, sequenced in a study of Ad26.COV2.S vaccination and SARS-CoV-2 variants. The assay was immunoSEQ multiplex PCR, and TCRdb's table has in-frame clones only and misses some. This table has about 320,000 clones, around 84% appearing once. Treatment in this sample: around 19 received Ad26.COV2.S at low or high dose, single or two shots; several received placebo; per-sample allocation not given. The investigators took samples on day 63 after the first vaccine or placebo injection. This material consisted of peripheral blood, taken in a trial of Ad26.COV2.S vaccine versus placebo. All receptors come from a person between 18 and 60 years old who received the Ad26.COV2.S COVID-19 vaccine or a placebo.

This chain links TRBV29-1 with TRBJ2-7; TRBD1 is a possible D gene (5 bases). The V gene lost 6 bases and the J gene lost 3 bases, with 15 bases spanning the gap. This CDR3 has 13 amino acids. Germline CDR1 and CDR2: SQVTM and ANQGSEA. The CDR3 loop reads CSVQDRPFYEQYF. CDR3 coding DNA: TGCAGCGTACAGGATCGGCCGTTCTACGAGCAGTACTTC.

The chain is built from TRBV5-4 and TRBJ2-3; 7 bases line up with TRBD2. CDR1 and CDR2 from the germline V gene are SGHNT and YYREEE (reference sequence). J lost 3 bases, V lost 3 bases, and 13 bases had no gene match. CDR3 length: 17 amino acids. The CDR3: CASSWAGGGRMTDTQYF. For the CDR3, the DNA is TGTGCCAGCAGCTGGGCCGGGGGAGGGAGGATGACAGATACGCAGTATTTT.

This clone has more than one count but fewer than ten. This rearrangement joins TRBV6-6 to TRBJ2-2, with D possibly being TRBD2 (5 bases). The V gene's germline CDR1 is MNHNY and CDR2 SVGAGI (reference sequence). V shed 5 bases and J shed 3 bases, with 19 bases lying between them. CDR3 size: 17 residues. The CDR3 DNA follows: TGTGCCAGCAGTCTTACTACTAGAAAGAAGGACACCGGGGAGCTGTTTTTT. This gives the protein CASSLTTRKKDTGELFF.

This clone is a singleton in its sample. This sequence joins TRBV6-4 and TRBJ2-2; no clear D. Germline V gives CDR1 MRHNA, CDR2 SNTAGT. The CDR3 has 14 residues. Trimming pared 3 bases from V and 1 base from J, leaving 6 bases between. DNA of the CDR3: TGTGCCAGCAGTGAGGGTCTGAACACCGGGGAGCTGTTTTTT. This translates into CASSEGLNTGELFF.

This clone was observed many times. The chain combines TRBV5-4 with TRBJ1-2; TRBD1 matches at 7 bases. Germline assignment: CDR1 SGHNT and CDR2 YYREEE (reference sequence). V lost 0 bases and J lost 5; bases outside the gene matches: 4. The CDR3 consists of 14 residues. CDR3 nucleotide sequence: TGTGCCAGCAGCTTGGGGCAGACAGGGTATGGCTACACCTTC. Its protein is CASSLGQTGYGYTF.

The chain is built from TRBV20-1 and TRBJ1-5, with D possibly matching TRBD1 (6 bases). Germline CDR1 reads DFQATT; CDR2 reads SNEGSKA (reference sequence). The CDR3 consists of 14 residues. The V gene lost 3 bases and the J gene lost 2 bases, with 11 bases spanning the gap. In nucleotides, the CDR3 is TGCAGTGCTAGTCGGGGGGCAGGCAATCAGCCCCAGCATTTT. As protein: CSASRGAGNQPQHF.

The rearrangement uses TRBV5-1 and TRBJ2-7; 8 bases line up with TRBD2. V was clipped by 0 bases and J by 0 bases; unmatched bases: 2. The CDR3 spans 15 residues. Germline assignment: CDR1 SGHRS and CDR2 YFSETQ. CDR3 in DNA: TGCGCCAGCAGCTTGGACGGGGGGGACTCCTACGAGCAGTACTTC. Encoded protein: CASSLDGGDSYEQYF. Full variable domain (rest looked up from reference TRBV5-1 and TRBJ2-7): KAGVTQTPRYLIKTRGQQVTLSCSPISGHRSVSWYQQTPGQGLQFLFEYFSETQRNKGNFPGRFSGRQFSNSRSEMNVSTLELGDSALYLCASSLDGGDSYEQYFGPGTRLTVT.

This sequence joins TRBV29-1 and TRBJ2-1, with a possible D match to TRBD2 (6 bases). Trimming cost V 5 bases and J 1 base, with 9 bases left between them. There are 13 residues in the CDR3. CDR1 is SQVTM, CDR2 ANQGSEA, per germline. CDR3 loop: CSVRRGSYNEQFF. DNA of the CDR3: TGCAGCGTTAGGAGGGGATCCTACAATGAGCAGTTCTTC.

DNA for the CDR3: TGCGCCAGCAGTGAGCGGTGGGACAGGGGTTGGGTCATGGGGCGGTACAATGAGCAGTTCTTC. As protein: CASSERWDRGWVMGRYNEQFF. This chain uses TRBV10-2 with TRBJ2-1, with 10 bases aligning to TRBD1. With 2 bases clipped from V and 4 bases from J, the junction kept 20 bases outside the gene matches. Germline CDR1 is WSHSY and CDR2 is SAAADI. The CDR3 totals 21 residues.

The chain links TRBV19 to TRBJ1-6; perhaps TRBD1 as D (6 bases). V was trimmed by 3 bases and J by 9 bases, leaving 15 bases between them. The CDR3 has 15 amino acids. Per germline, CDR1 LNHDA and CDR2 SQIVND (reference sequence). CDR3 nucleotide sequence: TGTGCCAGTAGTATTGGCAGGGGTGTGAGTTCACCCCTCCACTTT. As protein: CASSIGRGVSSPLHF.

The chain couples TRBV19 to TRBJ1-2; 7 positions match TRBD1. Germline V lookup: CDR1 LNHDA, CDR2 SQIVND (reference sequence). V lost 7 bases and J lost 3; bases outside the gene matches: 11. The CDR3 is 15 residues long. CDR3 amino acids: CASKSGGGGHYGYTF. Here the CDR3 DNA reads TGTGCCAGTAAATCAGGGGGGGGAGGACACTATGGCTACACCTTC.

The DNA of the CDR3 is TGTGCCAGCAGCCAAGATATACGAGACCACGGGACTGGGGCCAACGTCCTGACTTTC. This gives the protein CASSQDIRDHGTGANVLTF. J is TRBJ2-6 and V is TRBV3-1 (or the pseudogene TRBV3-2); D possibly corresponds to TRBD2 (5 bases). V was pared by 0 bases and J by 2 bases, with 17 bases between. There are 19 residues in the CDR3. Germline V lookup: CDR1 LGHDT, CDR2 YNNKEL (reference sequence).

This chain uses TRBV7-2 with TRBJ1-2, with 8 bases lining up with TRBD1. Per the germline V gene, CDR1 is SGHTA and CDR2 is FQGNSA. The J segment lost 8 bases and the V segment lost 2 bases, leaving 7 bases of the junction unmatched. The CDR3 is 14 residues long. The CDR3 loop reads CASSLRRQGHGYTF. The CDR3 bases are TGTGCCAGCAGCTTACGGCGACAGGGGCACGGCTACACCTTC.

This chain joins TRBV18 and TRBJ2-2, with 9 bases that match TRBD2. After removal of 2 bases from V and 7 bases from J, the junction contained 5 bases not matched to a gene. This CDR3 spans 15 amino acids. Germline assignment: CDR1 KGHSH and CDR2 LQKENI. CDR3 nucleotide sequence: TGTGCCAGCTCACCAGCGGGGGGGTTCGACGGGGAGCTGTTTTTT. This translates into CASSPAGGFDGELFF.

The chain carries TRBV3-1 (or the pseudogene TRBV3-2) and TRBJ1-2; D is undetermined. Trimming cost V 4 bases and J 4 bases, with 16 bases left between them. Germline V CDR1 and CDR2: LGHDT, YNNKEL (reference sequence). The CDR3 sequence is 15 residues long. The chain's CDR3 is CASSPDGVRPYGYTF. CDR3 in DNA: TGTGCCAGCAGCCCCGATGGCGTACGGCCCTATGGCTACACCTTC.

This chain uses TRBV7-9 with TRBJ1-6, with D unresolved. Per the germline V gene, CDR1 is SEHNR and CDR2 is FQNEAQ (reference sequence). The CDR3 runs 13 residues. V lost 3 bases, J lost 8 bases, and 8 bases lay in between. CDR3 coding DNA: TGTGCCAGCAGCTTCGGTCTCGATTCACCCCTCCACTTT. Protein sequence: CASSFGLDSPLHF.

The chain recombines TRBV5-4 with TRBJ2-1; 15 nucleotides match TRBD2. This CDR3 spans 18 amino acids. Germline V lookup: CDR1 SGHNT, CDR2 YYREEE (reference sequence). Losses at the gene ends were 2 bases for V and 4 bases for J; bases not matched to a gene: 7. CDR3 protein: CASSFPGLAGGQYNEQFF. In DNA form, the CDR3 reads TGTGCCAGCAGCTTCCCTGGACTAGCGGGGGGGCAGTACAATGAGCAGTTCTTC. Variable domain in full (rest from reference TRBV5-4 and TRBJ2-1): ETGVTQSPTHLIKTRGQQVTLRCSSQSGHNTVSWYQQALGQGPQFIFQYYREEENGRGNFPPRFSGLQFPNYSSELNVNALELDDSALYLCASSFPGLAGGQYNEQFFGPGTRLTVL.

V is TRBV9 and J is TRBJ2-5, with D unresolved. Looked up from germline, CDR1 is SGDLS and CDR2 is YYNGEE. The CDR3 spans 12 residues. The V gene lost 0 bases and the J gene lost 4 bases, with 4 bases spanning the gap. The DNA of the CDR3 is TGTGCCAGCAGCGTAGACTCAGAGACCCAGTACTTC. It codes for CASSVDSETQYF.

The CDR3 reads CAISESGRPGGYTF. CDR3 DNA: TGTGCCATCAGTGAGTCCGGCAGACCGGGGGGCTACACCTTC. The chain joins TRBV10-3 to TRBJ1-2; unclear D gene. The CDR3 is 14 residues long. Per germline, CDR1 ENHRY and CDR2 SYGVKD. The ends were cut back, 0 bases at V and 8 bases at J, with 13 bases in the middle.

The chain has TRBV11-2 and TRBJ2-7; 7 nucleotides agree with TRBD2. V was clipped by 4 bases and J by 6 bases; unmatched bases: 6. The CDR3 covers 13 residues. In germline, CDR1 is SGHAT, CDR2 FQNNGV. The CDR3 nucleotides read TGTGCCAGCAGCTCAAGCGGGGTGGGCGAGCAGTACTTC. Encoded protein: CASSSSGVGEQYF.

Points on this clone: Other DNA sequences within the sample encode an identical CDR3. This chain connects TRBV4-1 to TRBJ1-1; 8 bases line up with TRBD1. Germline V gene data show CDR1 as MGHRA and CDR2 as YSYEKL. V lost 1 base to trimming and J lost 1 base; unmatched junction nucleotides: 2. This CDR3 has 15 amino acids. This chain's CDR3 is CASSQAGQGNTEAFF. CDR3 DNA sequence: TGCGCCAGCAGCCAAGCAGGACAGGGGAACACTGAAGCTTTCTTT.

The chain joins TRBV30 to TRBJ2-7; D is perhaps TRBD1 or TRBD2 (5 bases each). The CDR3 extends over 15 amino acids. Germline-derived CDR1 and CDR2 are GTSNPN and SVGIG (reference sequence). V was pared by 0 bases and J by 2 bases, with 14 bases between. The CDR3 DNA reads as TGTGCCTGGAGTGTCCCCCGGGGCATAACCTACGAGCAGTACTTC. Translating gives CAWSVPRGITYEQYF.

The gene calls are TRBV7-9 and TRBJ2-5, with unresolved D. V was trimmed by 8 bases and J by 3 bases, leaving 7 bases between them. CDR1 and CDR2 from the germline V gene are SEHNR and FQNEAQ (reference sequence). The CDR3 runs 11 residues. CDR3 DNA: TGTGCCAGCGGGGTTGAAGAGACCCAGTACTTC. This translates into CASGVEETQYF.